The 28 T cell receptor beta chains below come from one sample, sequenced in a study of T cell repertoires in cytomegalovirus infection. Using its own MiXCR run on the reads, TCRdb lists one record per CDR3 protein. This sample yields 600,000 to 700,000 distinct CDR3 sequences, of which approximately 33% are seen a single time; 15% to 20% belongs to the top ten. These receptors' targets are unknown. Sequenced here: cultured PBMCs, sampled from culture after CMV antigen stimulation. These receptors all come from a human donor in good health (CMV status not recorded). Some clones in this sample may be carry-over from other donors' samples.

The genes are TRBV7-2 and TRBJ2-3; 9 bases match TRBD2. Per the germline V gene, CDR1 is SGHTA and CDR2 is FQGNSA. The junction had 8 bases not matched to a gene; V was cut back by 5 bases and J by 5 bases. There are 15 residues in the CDR3. The CDR3 DNA reads TGTGCCAGCAGCGATCAAGCGGGGGGTGGAGATACGCAGTATTTT. Encoded protein: CASSDQAGGGDTQYF. The entire variable domain, with the rest obtained from reference TRBV7-2 and TRBJ2-3, is as follows: GAGVSQSPSNKVTEKGKDVELRCDPISGHTALYWYRQSLGQGLEFLIYFQGNSAPDKSGLPSDRFSAERTGGSVSTLTIQRTQQEDSAVYLCASSDQAGGGDTQYFGPGTRLTVL.

This clonotype was observed once. The rearrangement joins TRBV11-2 to TRBJ2-1; D might be TRBD2 (5 bases). Looked up from germline, CDR1 is SGHAT and CDR2 is FQNNGV. V shed 5 bases and J shed 4 bases, with 12 bases lying between them. The CDR3 consists of 14 residues. Written as DNA, the CDR3 is TGTGCCAGCAGCCCTGCCGGGATTTACAATGAGCAGTTCTTC. This encodes CASSPAGIYNEQFF. The full variable domain, in which reference TRBV11-2 and TRBJ2-1 provide the parts outside the CDR3, is EAGVAQSPRYKIIEKRQSVAFWCNPISGHATLYWYQQILGQGPKLLIQFQNNGVVDDSQLPKDRFSAERLKGVDSTLKIQPAKLEDSAVYLCASSPAGIYNEQFFGPGTRLTVL.

This clonotype was counted a single time. The V and J genes are TRBV9 and TRBJ2-1; 9 positions match TRBD2. V lost 0 bases to trimming and J lost 4 bases; unmatched junction nucleotides: 5. The CDR3 spans 16 residues. In germline, CDR1 is SGDLS, CDR2 YYNGEE. The chain's CDR3 is CASSVGGTSLYNEQFF. In DNA form, the CDR3 reads TGTGCCAGCAGCGTAGGGGGGACTAGCCTTTACAATGAGCAGTTCTTC.

The chain uses TRBV19 and TRBJ1-6, with D unresolved. This CDR3 comprises 14 residues. V lost 5 bases to trimming and J lost 5 bases, with 10 bases between them. In germline, CDR1 is LNHDA, CDR2 SQIVND (reference sequence). Written as DNA, the CDR3 is TGTGCCAGTAGTGCAACGGCTAATAATTCACCCCTCCACTTT. This encodes CASSATANNSPLHF.

V gene TRBV6-5 combines with J gene TRBJ1-5, with D possibly matching TRBD1 (6 bases). The germline V gene has CDR1 MNHEY and CDR2 SVGAGI. The CDR3 has 16 amino acids. V was trimmed by 2 bases and J by 0 bases, leaving 11 bases between them. This chain's CDR3 is CASSYIAGDSNQPQHF. CDR3 DNA sequence: TGTGCCAGCAGTTACATTGCAGGGGATAGCAATCAGCCCCAGCATTTT.

This clonotype occurred many times. This chain connects TRBV20-1 to TRBJ2-3; D uncertain. Germline lookup yields CDR1 DFQATT and CDR2 SNEGSKA (reference sequence). The length of the CDR3 is 14 residues. V shed 3 bases and J shed 3 bases, with 13 bases lying between them. In DNA, the CDR3 is TGCAGTGCTAGTTTGGACCTTATAACAGATACGCAGTATTTT. Its protein is CSASLDLITDTQYF.

The rearrangement joins TRBV6-1 to TRBJ2-5; D unresolved. The germline V gene has CDR1 MNHNS and CDR2 SASEGT. CDR3 size: 13 residues. Trimming cost V 1 base and J 5 bases, with 8 bases left between them. In DNA form, the CDR3 reads TGTGCCAGCAGTGAAGTCGTCTTGGAGACCCAGTACTTC. Its protein product is CASSEVVLETQYF.

The chain carries TRBV12-3 or TRBV12-4 and TRBJ2-3; 8 bases line up with TRBD2. This CDR3 has 16 amino acids. Unmatched junction bases numbered 7, after V lost 5 bases and J lost 0 bases. The CDR3 nucleotides are TGTGCCAGCAGTCCGCCGGGAGGGACTAGCACAGATACGCAGTATTTT. This encodes CASSPPGGTSTDTQYF.

As concerns this clonotype: At one end the junction does not follow the germline gene, possibly because of a read error. V is TRBV6-2 or TRBV6-3 and J is TRBJ1-2; D is unclear. The germline CDR1 and CDR2 sequences are MNHEY and SVGEGT. The CDR3 sequence is 12 residues long. In nucleotides, the CDR3 is TGCGCCACGGCGAATGATAACTATGGCTACACCTTC. The encoded protein is CATANDNYGYTF.

This clonotype has at least ten counts. The chain uses TRBV7-8 and TRBJ2-5; D is possibly TRBD2 (6 bases). The length of the CDR3 is 12 residues. The germline CDR1 and CDR2 sequences are SGHVS and FQNEAQ. CDR3 region: CAATEGGETQYF. CDR3 bases: TGTGCAGCAACAGAAGGAGGGGAGACCCAGTACTTC.

This clonotype was seen a few times. The chain uses TRBV7-9 and TRBJ1-1, with 11 bases aligning to TRBD1. The germline V gene encodes CDR1 SEHNR and CDR2 FQNEAQ (reference sequence). J was trimmed by 11 bases and V by 5 bases; bases with no gene match: 7. The CDR3 length is 13 residues. In DNA, the CDR3 is TGTGCCAGCAGCACCCGGGACAGGGGGACCGCTTTCTTT. Translation gives CASSTRDRGTAFF.

This clonotype has more than one count but fewer than ten. The chain has TRBV7-9 and TRBJ2-7; D unresolved. This CDR3 is 14 amino acids long. The V end was cut by 5 bases, the J end by 3 bases, with 14 bases between. Germline CDR1 SEHNR, CDR2 FQNEAQ (reference sequence). The CDR3 DNA follows: TGTGCCAGCAGCCTGGAAAGTGGGCACTACGAGCAGTACTTC. It codes for CASSLESGHYEQYF. The full variable domain, completed using reference TRBV7-9 and TRBJ2-7, is DTGVSQNPRHKITKRGQNVTFRCDPISEHNRLYWYRQTLGQGPEFLTYFQNEAQLEKSRLLSDRFSAERPKGSFSTLEIQRTEQGDSAMYLCASSLESGHYEQYFGPGTRLTVT.

The rearrangement joins TRBV5-4 to TRBJ1-2; D is uncertain. Trimming stripped 1 base from V and 9 bases from J, with 16 bases between. The CDR3 totals 14 residues. Germline V gene lookup returns CDR1 SGHNT and CDR2 YYREEE (reference sequence). CDR3 region: CASSLLANTNRYTF. CDR3 nucleotides: TGTGCCAGCAGCTTGTTGGCCAACACGAATCGCTACACCTTC. Full variable domain (missing parts from reference TRBV5-4 and TRBJ1-2): ETGVTQSPTHLIKTRGQQVTLRCSSQSGHNTVSWYQQALGQGPQFIFQYYREEENGRGNFPPRFSGLQFPNYSSELNVNALELDDSALYLCASSLLANTNRYTFGSGTRLTVV.

This rearrangement joins TRBV4-2 to TRBJ2-3, with 10 bases fitting TRBD2. Germline CDR1 is LGHNA and CDR2 is YNFKEQ. The CDR3 is 16 amino acids. V dropped 3 bases and J dropped 0; count of bases not matched to a gene: 3. CDR3 DNA: TGTGCCAGCAGCCAGCAGCGGGGGGGCAGCACAGATACGCAGTATTTT. Encoded protein: CASSQQRGGSTDTQYF.

The chain couples TRBV9 to TRBJ1-6, with TRBD1 identical over 7 bases. Germline V lookup: CDR1 SGDLS, CDR2 YYNGEE. The V segment lost 0 bases and the J segment 7 bases; nucleotides outside the gene matches: 4. The CDR3 totals 15 residues. The CDR3 loop is CASSVEGTANSPLHF. Here the CDR3 DNA reads TGTGCCAGCAGCGTAGAGGGGACAGCCAATTCACCCCTCCACTTT.

The V and J genes are TRBV4-1 and TRBJ2-5, with D possibly being TRBD1 (6 bases). Germline V gene lookup returns CDR1 MGHRA and CDR2 YSYEKL. This CDR3 spans 17 amino acids. The V and J ends lost 0 bases and 1 base respectively, with 15 bases between them. The CDR3: CASSQDANRASQETQYF. CDR3 coding DNA: TGCGCCAGCAGCCAAGATGCCAACAGGGCATCCCAAGAGACCCAGTACTTC.

The rearrangement links TRBV12-3 or TRBV12-4 to TRBJ2-1, with 12 bases identical to TRBD1. With V trimmed by 6 bases and J by 7 bases, 13 bases remained unmatched. The CDR3 extends over 17 amino acids. In nucleotides, the CDR3 is TGTGCCAGCAGCTCGGGACAGGGGGCGTTTGGTAGTAATGAGCAGTTCTTC. Translated, it gives CASSSGQGAFGSNEQFF.

In its sample, this clonotype was seen a few times. The chain recombines TRBV7-9 with TRBJ2-5; perhaps TRBD1 as D (5 bases). V was clipped by 4 bases and J by 1 base, with 13 bases between them. This CDR3 region has 15 residues. Germline V CDR1 and CDR2: SEHNR, FQNEAQ (reference sequence). The CDR3 nucleotides read TGTGCCAGCAGCTCTCCCACGACAGTCCAAGAGACCCAGTACTTC. Translating gives CASSSPTTVQETQYF.

This clonotype was observed a handful of times. The chain employs TRBV20-1 and TRBJ2-3; TRBD2 aligns across 9 bases. With 6 bases clipped from V and 3 bases from J, the junction kept 16 bases outside the gene matches. The CDR3 totals 17 residues. The germline gives CDR1 DFQATT, CDR2 SNEGSKA (reference sequence). In nucleotides, the CDR3 is TGCAGTGCCCCTCGGACTAGCGTATATACGGGGACAGATACGCAGTATTTT. Translating it yields CSAPRTSVYTGTDTQYF.

At least ten counts were recorded for this clonotype. The V gene is TRBV11-2, the J gene TRBJ2-1, with no clear D. The CDR3 extends over 15 amino acids. Germline assignment: CDR1 SGHAT and CDR2 FQNNGV. V lost 2 bases, J lost 9 bases, and 17 bases lay in between. The CDR3: CASSLRGYAKGEQFF. In DNA form, the CDR3 reads TGTGCCAGCAGCTTACGAGGTTACGCCAAAGGTGAGCAGTTCTTC.

V is TRBV7-9 and J is TRBJ1-5; D is uncertain. Germline V lookup: CDR1 SEHNR, CDR2 FQNEAQ (reference sequence). The CDR3 has 14 amino acids. The ends were cut back, 1 base at V and 5 bases at J, with 9 bases in the middle. CDR3 amino acids: CASSLGSGHQPQHF. Here the CDR3 DNA reads TGTGCCAGCAGCTTAGGTTCCGGCCATCAGCCCCAGCATTTT.

The chain combines TRBV7-2 with TRBJ2-7; D uncertain. Germline V CDR1 and CDR2: SGHTA, FQGNSA. The CDR3 contains 14 residues. Trimming took 5 bases from V and 6 from J, leaving 17 bases between them. CDR3 nucleotide sequence: TGTGCCAGCAGCCTGGGATTTCGGACGGCCGAGCAGTACTTC. This encodes CASSLGFRTAEQYF.

The chain couples TRBV12-3 or TRBV12-4 to TRBJ2-3; D is unresolved. V was trimmed by 3 bases and J by 3 bases, leaving 16 bases between them. CDR3 length equals 16 residues. CDR3 sequence (DNA): TGTGCCAGCAGTTTTAAGACAATCCCCGGGACAGATACGCAGTATTTT. It codes for CASSFKTIPGTDTQYF.

The sample holds a few counts of this clonotype. The chain recombines TRBV5-5 with TRBJ1-2; D uncertain. The germline V and J ends were trimmed by 4 bases and 7 bases, with 23 bases remaining between them. Germline CDR1 and CDR2: SGHKS and YYEKEE (reference sequence). This CDR3 is built from 16 residues. CDR3 region: CASSLFTHLGVFGYTF. The CDR3 nucleotides are TGTGCCAGCAGCCTTTTTACCCACCTTGGGGTCTTTGGCTACACCTTC.

V gene TRBV7-9 combines with J gene TRBJ1-2, with D possibly TRBD1 on 6 matching bases. This CDR3 comprises 11 residues. Germline-derived CDR1 and CDR2 are SEHNR and FQNEAQ (reference sequence). V lost 7 bases and J 7 bases, leaving 10 bases between the germline ends. The CDR3 loop reads CASTGAGGYTF. The CDR3 DNA reads TGTGCCAGCACGGGGGCTGGTGGCTACACCTTC.

The J gene is TRBJ2-3, the V gene TRBV19, with D uncertain. V dropped 0 bases and J dropped 7 bases, with 5 bases sitting between them. This CDR3 comprises 12 residues. The germline gives CDR1 LNHDA, CDR2 SQIVND (reference sequence). In DNA form, the CDR3 reads TGTGCCAGTAGTATAGATCTTCATACGCAGTATTTT. Protein sequence: CASSIDLHTQYF.

The gene calls are TRBV20-1 and TRBJ2-3; 7 positions match TRBD2. The CDR3 has 15 amino acids. V shed 5 bases and J 2 bases; nucleotides not matched to a gene: 10. The germline CDR1 and CDR2 sequences are DFQATT and SNEGSKA (reference sequence). The CDR3 reads CSARLAGRTTDTQYF. CDR3 in DNA: TGCAGTGCTCGATTAGCGGGCCGAACCACAGATACGCAGTATTTT.

This clonotype was counted a few times. The chain recombines TRBV11-2 with TRBJ1-6, with D unresolved. Germline lookup yields CDR1 SGHAT and CDR2 FQNNGV. The V gene lost 2 bases and the J gene lost 7 bases, with 12 bases spanning the gap. The CDR3 runs 15 residues. CDR3 loop: CASSLSRGLNSPLHF. CDR3 nucleotide sequence: TGTGCCAGCAGCTTATCCAGAGGGTTGAATTCACCCCTCCACTTT.